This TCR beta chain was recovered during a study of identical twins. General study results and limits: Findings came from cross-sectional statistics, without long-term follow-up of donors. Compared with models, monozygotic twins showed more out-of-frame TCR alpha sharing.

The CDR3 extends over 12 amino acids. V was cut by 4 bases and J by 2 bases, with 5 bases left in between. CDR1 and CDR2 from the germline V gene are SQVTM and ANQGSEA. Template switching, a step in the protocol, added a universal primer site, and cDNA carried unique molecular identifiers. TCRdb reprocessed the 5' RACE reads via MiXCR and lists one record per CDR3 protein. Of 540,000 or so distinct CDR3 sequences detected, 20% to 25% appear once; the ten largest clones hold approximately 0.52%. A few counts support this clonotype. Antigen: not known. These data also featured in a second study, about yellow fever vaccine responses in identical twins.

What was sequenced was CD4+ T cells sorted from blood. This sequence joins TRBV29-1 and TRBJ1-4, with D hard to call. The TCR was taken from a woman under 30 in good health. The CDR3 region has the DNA TGCAGCGTTGGGCAGACTAATGAAAAACTGTTTTTT. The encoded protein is CSVGQTNEKLFF.